The 13 T cell receptor beta chains presented below share a single source sample, sequenced in a study of cytomegalovirus exposure and HLA in healthy donors. 13 Jbeta primers and 60 Vbeta primers were used for the PCR. Profiling relied on immunoSEQ multiplex PCR, and the TCRdb table lists in-frame clones only, not all of them. Seen here are around 180,000 clones, over 75% observed once, and the top ten hold around 1.9%. Sequencing input: PBMCs. All receptors come from a man younger than 30 in good health and CMV-seronegative.

The V call is TRBV21-1, the J call TRBJ2-3; the DNA was not compared with TRBD1, the D call given in the table. TRBV21-1 is listed as a pseudogene. The CDR3 runs 15 residues. CDR3 in amino acids: CARNPRRIPTDTQYF. CDR3 coding DNA: TGTGCCCGGAATCCCAGGCGAATTCCCACAGATACGCAGTATTTT.

The genes are TRBV27 and TRBJ2-7; TRBD2 is a possible D gene (6 bases). CDR3 length: 14 residues. Germline V gene sequence: CDR1 MNHEY, CDR2 SMNVEV (reference sequence). V lost 5 bases and J lost 5, with 16 bases in between. CDR3 amino acids: CASSLLGGVDEQYF. For the CDR3, the DNA is TGTGCCAGCAGTCTACTTGGCGGGGTCGACGAGCAGTACTTC.

This clone came up once. This chain joins TRBV6-1 and TRBJ1-5; D is undetermined. There are 15 residues in the CDR3. V was trimmed by 8 bases and J by 7 bases, leaving 21 bases between them. The germline V gene has CDR1 MNHNS and CDR2 SASEGT. Here the CDR3 reads CASQAVRQISQPQHF. The DNA for the CDR3 is TGTGCCAGCCAGGCCGTCAGGCAAATCAGCCAGCCCCAGCATTTT.

The chain couples TRBV7-3 to TRBJ2-5, with 8 bases lining up with TRBD2. CDR1 and CDR2 (germline): SGHTA, FQGTGA. The CDR3 spans 16 residues. Trimming at V came to 5 bases and at J to 1 base, leaving 9 bases not matched to a gene. The CDR3 bases are TGTGCCAGCAGCCAAGTGGGCGGGAGGTTCCAAGAGACCCAGTACTTC. This codes for CASSQVGGRFQETQYF.

This chain links TRBV28 with TRBJ1-2; a weak D match, TRBD1 (6 bases). Germline loops: CDR1 MDHEN, CDR2 SYDVKM. The V end was cut by 2 bases, the J end by 4 bases, with 14 bases between. The CDR3 runs to 15 residues. DNA of the CDR3: TGTGCCAGCAGTTTACCCATGGACAGTCTCTATGGCTACACCTTC. Encoded protein: CASSLPMDSLYGYTF.

The chain couples TRBV15 to TRBJ2-1; TRBD2 agrees at 9 bases. This CDR3 comprises 14 residues. CDR1 LNHNV and CDR2 YYDKDF come from the germline V gene (reference sequence). Trimming removed 4 bases from V and 9 bases from J; junction bases left unmatched: 7. CDR3 sequence: CATSIRTSVIEQFF. For the CDR3, the DNA is TGTGCCACCAGCATCCGGACTAGCGTCATTGAGCAGTTCTTC.

The rearrangement joins TRBV28 to TRBJ1-5; D is perhaps TRBD1 (5 bases). The germline V gene has CDR1 MDHEN and CDR2 SYDVKM. This CDR3 comprises 16 residues. Trimming removed 5 bases at V and 8 bases at J, with 22 bases between. Written as DNA, the CDR3 is TGTGCCAGCAGTCTAACAGGCGCCAGGTTTGGGAAGCCCCAGCATTTT. Protein sequence: CASSLTGARFGKPQHF.

This clone was picked up a small number of times. The chain has TRBV5-6 and TRBJ2-3; 11 nucleotides match TRBD2. Germline V gene lookup returns CDR1 SGHDT and CDR2 YYEEEE. Trimming removed 3 bases from V and 5 bases from J; junction bases left unmatched: 8. The CDR3 runs to 16 residues. CDR3 region: CASSYEGSGGEDTQYF. CDR3 bases: TGTGCCAGCAGCTACGAGGGTAGCGGGGGGGAAGATACGCAGTATTTT. The full variable domain, with the rest looked up from reference TRBV5-6 and TRBJ2-3, is DAGVTQSPTHLIKTRGQQVTLRCSPKSGHDTVSWYQQALGQGPQFIFQYYEEEERQRGNFPDRFSGHQFPNYSSELNVNALLLGDSALYLCASSYEGSGGEDTQYFGPGTRLTVL.

This chain connects TRBV6-1 to TRBJ1-4; perhaps TRBD1 as D (5 bases). Germline CDR1 reads MNHNS; CDR2 reads SASEGT. The CDR3 is 14 residues long. V was shortened by 6 bases and J by 7 bases, with 15 bases between the two germline ends. The CDR3 sequence: CASRGRHGAEKLFF. The CDR3, as DNA: TGTGCCAGCAGAGGGCGTCATGGGGCTGAAAAACTGTTTTTT.

The CDR3 region has the DNA TGTGCCAGCAGCCTCCGAACAGGAAATTCACCCCTCCACTTT. The encoded protein is CASSLRTGNSPLHF. The rearrangement joins TRBV14 to TRBJ1-6; possibly TRBD1 for D (5 bases). Trimming took 4 bases from V and 7 from J, leaving 11 bases between them. The CDR3 spans 14 residues. Looked up from germline, CDR1 is SGHDN and CDR2 is FVKESK. The full variable domain, its missing parts supplied by reference TRBV14 and TRBJ1-6, is EAGVTQFPSHSVIEKGQTVTLRCDPISGHDNLYWYRRVMGKEIKFLLHFVKESKQDESGMPNNRFLAERTGGTYSTLKVQPAELEDSGVYFCASSLRTGNSPLHFGNGTRLTVT.

The chain joins TRBV5-1 to TRBJ2-5; 10 bases fit TRBD1. Looked up from germline, CDR1 is SGHRS and CDR2 is YFSETQ. V lost 4 bases and J lost 5; bases outside the gene matches: 5. This CDR3 region has 14 residues. The CDR3 DNA is TGCGCCAGCAGCCAGGGACAGGGGTGGGAGACCCAGTACTTC. It is translated as CASSQGQGWETQYF.

The genes are TRBV27 and TRBJ2-1; D is possibly TRBD2 (6 bases). Trimming took 6 bases from V and 7 from J, leaving 16 bases between them. The CDR3 is 14 residues long. Germline V gene data show CDR1 as MNHEY and CDR2 as SMNVEV (reference sequence). The CDR3 reads CASRPGLPGNEQFF. The CDR3 bases are TGTGCCAGCAGACCGGGACTTCCTGGTAATGAGCAGTTCTTC.

This chain connects TRBV7-3 to TRBJ2-1; 11 bases match TRBD2. CDR1 SGHTA and CDR2 FQGTGA come from the germline V gene. V gave up 4 bases and J gave up 7 bases; unmatched junction bases: 3. The CDR3 spans 14 residues. The CDR3 region has the DNA TGTGCCAGCAGCTCCAGGACTAGCGGGAATGAGCAGTTCTTC. Protein: CASSSRTSGNEQFF.